This is a list of T cell receptor beta chains from one sample in a study of Ad26.COV2.S vaccination and SARS-CoV-2 variants. TCRdb's copy holds only in-frame clones and misses some; the assay was immunoSEQ multiplex PCR. The sample gives about 350,000 clones, roughly 89% of which show up once; approximately 5% is in the top ten. Sequences were derived from peripheral blood, sampled in a trial of Ad26.COV2.S vaccine versus placebo. The receptors come from a person aged 18-60 years who received the Ad26.COV2.S COVID-19 vaccine or a placebo. The CDR3 runs from the conserved cysteine through the conserved F or W. The D gene is left open where the match is weak. Expanded clones are given a class, and other clones once, few, many or no size at all.

TRBJ2-1 TRBV6-5 TRBD2 . TGTGCCAGCAGCAGACTAGCGGAGGGGTACAATGAGCAGTTCTTC CASSRLAEGYNEQFF
TRBJ2-3 TRBV7-2 . . TGTGCCAGCAGCTTAGCGGTAGGAACCACAGATACGCAGTATTTT CASSLAVGTTDTQYF
TRBJ2-4 TRBV29-1 . . TGCAGCGTGGTACTAGGTGTAGGGAACAAAAACATTCAGTACTTC CSVVLGVGNKNIQYF
TRBJ1-1 TRBV28 . . TGTGCCAGCATCGCAGAGGGGACGGTAATGAACACTGAAGCTTTCTTT CASIAEGTVMNTEAFF
TRBJ1-6 TRBV19 TRBD1 . TGTGCCAGTAGTTTACAGGGGGAGAGGAATTCACCCCTCCACTTT CASSLQGERNSPLHF
TRBJ1-2 TRBV18 . . TGTGCCAGCTCCCGACCACAGCATCACTATGGCTACACCTTC CASSRPQHHYGYTF
TRBJ2-7 TRBV11-2 . . TGTGCCAGCAGCTTAGTGTGGGGGGAAGGCTCCTACGAGCAGTACTTC CASSLVWGEGSYEQYF
TRBJ1-2 TRBV14 TRBD1 few TGTGCCAGCAGCCAAGATATAACAGGGGATGGCTACACCTTC CASSQDITGDGYTF
TRBJ2-7 TRBV28 . . TGTGCCAGCAGTTGGGCCTGGCGAGACATCTCCTACGAGCAGTACTTC CASSWAWRDISYEQYF
TRBJ2-7 TRBV14 . . TGTGCCAGCAGCCAAGATCGAGGGGGCGAGCAGTACTTC CASSQDRGGEQYF
TRBJ2-7 TRBV6-5 . . TGTGCCAGCAGTTACTCGGCAGGCCACACCTACGAGCAGTACTTC CASSYSAGHTYEQYF
TRBJ2-5 TRBV25-1 TRBD1 . TGTGCCAGCAGTGACCCCTGGACAGGGCCCATAGAGACCCAGTACTTC CASSDPWTGPIETQYF
TRBJ1-6 TRBV5-8 . . TGTGCCAGCAGCGCCTTTTTAGGGCGCACACCCCTCCACTTT CASSAFLGRTPLHF
TRBJ2-7 TRBV10-3 . once TGTGCCGCCCAGGGGACCGAGGGCGACGAGCAGTACTTC CAAQGTEGDEQYF
TRBJ2-5 TRBV5-1 . . TGCGCCAGCAGTAGGACAGCCCAAGAGACCCAGTACTTC CASSRTAQETQYF
TRBJ2-3 TRBV10-3 . . TGTGCCATCGGCAGGGTAGAGGGCGATACGCAGTATTTT CAIGRVEGDTQYF
TRBJ1-6 TRBV6-6 . . TGTGCCAGCAGTCTTCCTCGTGAGAGCTCCTATAATTCACCCCTCCACTTT CASSLPRESSYNSPLHF
TRBJ1-4 TRBV11-2 . . TGTGCCAGCAGCTTAGGTGGGACAAGTAATGAAAAACTGTTTTTT CASSLGGTSNEKLFF
TRBJ2-7 TRBV6-5 . . TGTGCCAGCAGTACAGCTTTCCGCCTCGAGCAGTACTTC CASSTAFRLEQYF
TRBJ1-4 TRBV18 . . TGTGCCAGCTCAAATCGGGGGGCTGGGGAAAAACTGTTTTTT CASSNRGAGEKLFF
TRBJ1-2 TRBV29-1 TRBD1 once TGCAGCGTTCCCGGGACAGGGGATGGCTACACCTTC CSVPGTGDGYTF
TRBJ2-7 TRBV6-2/TRBV6-3 . . TGTGCCAGCAGTTTAGCGAGATACGAGCAGTACTTC CASSLARYEQYF
TRBJ2-7 TRBV10-3 . . TGTGCCATCAGTGACCCCGGGACACCTGATTACGAGCAGTACTTC CAISDPGTPDYEQYF
TRBJ2-5 TRBV10-1 . . TGCGCCAGCAGTGGCTTTGGGACGGAGACCCAGTACTTC CASSGFGTETQYF
TRBJ2-3 TRBV3-1/TRBV3-2 . . TGTGCCAGCAGCGGGACCACAGATACGCAGTATTTT CASSGTTDTQYF
TRBJ1-2 TRBV6-5 TRBD1 once TGTGCCAGCAGTTGGGGACAGGGTGTTTCGGGCGGCTACACCTTC CASSWGQGVSGGYTF